These 20 T cell receptor beta chains originate from one sample sequenced in a study of blood T cells in healthy people across ages. For the second PCR, which ran for about 7 to 12 cycles, a sample-barcoded 5' primer and a J-beta primer mix were used. TCRdb reprocessed the 5' RACE reads with MiXCR, giving one entry per CDR3 protein. The sample lists about 1.5 million distinct CDR3 sequences; roughly 43% were seen once. Specimen: blood. The source of these receptors is a woman aged 18-29 years in good health.

The V gene is TRBV12-3 or TRBV12-4, the J gene TRBJ2-5; 7 bases are a match to TRBD1. The DNA matches TRBJ2-7 better at its end, which makes the J call doubtful. The CDR3 consists of 12 residues. The CDR3 sequence is CASSSNRGEQYF. The CDR3 DNA is TGTGCCAGCAGTTCCAACAGGGGCGAGCAGTACTTC.

This chain uses TRBV29-1 with TRBJ2-5; 10 bases match TRBD1. The CDR3 runs to 15 residues. Germline assignment: CDR1 SQVTM and CDR2 ANQGSEA. V gave up 6 bases and J gave up 0 bases; unmatched junction bases: 7. The CDR3 here is CSVAGDRGNQETQYF. CDR3 bases: TGCAGCGTCGCCGGGGACAGGGGAAACCAAGAGACCCAGTACTTC.

This clonotype was seen many times. The chain combines TRBV7-9 with TRBJ2-5; 10 bases align to TRBD2. Germline CDR1 and CDR2: SEHNR and FQNEAQ (reference sequence). The CDR3 runs 14 residues. Trimming cost V 4 bases and J 2 bases; bases outside gene matches: 1. The DNA for the CDR3 is TGTGCCAGCAGCTGGACTAGCGGACAAGAGACCCAGTACTTC. This sequence encodes CASSWTSGQETQYF.

The V call is TRBV12-3 or TRBV12-4, the J call TRBJ2-3; 8 bases align to TRBD2. The CDR3 runs 16 residues. The ends lost 4 bases at V and 8 bases at J; junction bases unmatched: 14. CDR3 sequence: CASSSVPGGGHVTQYF. As DNA, the CDR3 is TGTGCCAGCAGTTCCGTTCCTGGCGGGGGGCACGTTACGCAGTATTTT.

This clonotype was observed a few times. V usage is TRBV29-1 and J usage is TRBJ2-2; the D gene is possibly TRBD2 (6 bases). Germline loops: CDR1 SQVTM, CDR2 ANQGSEA. V was clipped by 6 bases and J by 0 bases, with 11 bases between them. The length of the CDR3 is 14 residues. The CDR3 sequence: CSVAGLANTGELFF. CDR3 bases: TGCAGCGTAGCGGGCCTGGCGAACACCGGGGAGCTGTTTTTT.

V gene TRBV6-2 or TRBV6-3 combines with J gene TRBJ2-5; the match to TRBD2 covers 8 bases. Germline values: CDR1 MNHEY, CDR2 SVGEGT. Trimming removed 6 bases from V and 11 bases from J; junction bases left unmatched: 17. CDR3 length: 15 residues. The DNA for the CDR3 is TGTGCCAGCAGCCCAGCGGGAGACCCCTACAATGAGCAGTACTTC. Translating it yields CASSPAGDPYNEQYF.

The CDR3 sequence: CASSGVLADTDTQYF. The CDR3 DNA follows: TGTGCCAGCAGCGGTGTTCTAGCGGACACAGATACGCAGTATTTT. This chain connects TRBV7-2 to TRBJ2-3, with TRBD2 identical over 7 bases. Germline V gene sequence: CDR1 SGHTA, CDR2 FQGNSA. Trimming took 5 bases from V and 2 from J; bases not matched to a gene: 7. The CDR3 covers 15 residues.

Concerning this clonotype: No conserved phenylalanine or tryptophan ends this CDR3, so it is likely a read error. This chain uses TRBV12-3 or TRBV12-4 with TRBJ2-7; 10 positions agree with TRBD1. Trimming at V came to 0 bases and at J to 2 bases, leaving 1 base not matched to a gene. CDR3 length equals 15 residues. The CDR3 here is CASSLATGGTYEQYS. In DNA, the CDR3 is TGTGCCAGCAGTTTAGCGACAGGGGGCACCTACGAGCAGTACTCC.

The V call is TRBV25-1, the J call TRBJ2-1, with D perhaps TRBD1 or TRBD2 (6 bases each). Germline V gene data show CDR1 as MGHDK and CDR2 as SYGVNS. V lost 3 bases to trimming and J lost 0 bases, with 12 bases between them. This CDR3 has 16 amino acids. CDR3 sequence (DNA): TGTGCCAGCAGTGACCCCGGGGGCAGCTCCTACAATGAGCAGTTCTTC. As protein: CASSDPGGSSYNEQFF.

The chain joins TRBV6-5 to TRBJ2-1, with a weak D call TRBD1 (5 bases). With the DNA end fitting TRBJ2-7 better, the J assignment may be wrong. This CDR3 contains 16 residues. The germline CDR1 and CDR2 sequences are MNHEY and SVGAGI. CDR3 sequence reads: CASSYGVARVTYEQYF. DNA for the CDR3: TGTGCCAGCAGTTACGGTGTGGCCAGGGTTACATACGAGCAGTACTTC.

For this clonotype: This may come from a read error, since a much larger clone is one base off. V gene TRBV4-3 combines with J gene TRBJ2-1, with 7 bases that match TRBD1. Per the germline V gene, CDR1 is LGHNA and CDR2 is YSLEER. Germline trimming cut 0 bases from V and 3 bases from J; bases unmatched to any gene: 5. The CDR3 contains 16 residues. This CDR3 is CASSQEGTEVYNEQFF. The CDR3 nucleotides read TGCGCCAGCAGCCAAGAAGGGACAGAGGTCTACAATGAGCAGTTCTTC.

This clonotype was counted only a few times. V gene TRBV21-1 combines with J gene TRBJ2-7; the tabulated D call, TRBD1, remains unverified against the DNA. TRBV21-1 is an annotated pseudogene. The CDR3 loop spans 14 amino acids. The CDR3 protein is CASNGTGEVYEQYF. The CDR3 DNA reads TGTGCCAGCAACGGGACAGGCGAAGTCTACGAGCAGTACTTC.

The chain combines TRBV5-5 with TRBJ1-2, with D perhaps TRBD1 (5 bases). V gave up 3 bases and J gave up 2 bases, with 17 bases separating them. The CDR3 runs 16 residues. Germline V gene sequence: CDR1 SGHKS, CDR2 YYEKEE (reference sequence). CDR3 amino acids: CASSSRGQERNYGYTF. The DNA for the CDR3 is TGTGCCAGCAGCTCCCGGGGCCAGGAAAGAAACTATGGCTACACCTTC.

This chain uses TRBV7-2 with TRBJ2-1; D ambiguous. V was pared by 5 bases and J by 4 bases, with 15 bases between. The CDR3 sequence is 15 residues long. Germline V gene data show CDR1 as SGHTA and CDR2 as FQGNSA. The DNA for the CDR3 is TGTGCCAGCAGCCCCGTAGTTGGGAATTACAATGAGCAGTTCTTC. It encodes CASSPVVGNYNEQFF.

A remark on this clonotype: It is likely a read error, because the conserved phenylalanine at the end of the CDR3 is missing. The rearrangement uses TRBV29-1 and TRBJ1-1, with 12 bases fitting TRBD1. Trimming cost V 2 bases and J 3 bases; bases outside gene matches: 16. CDR3 size: 19 residues. CDR1 is SQVTM, CDR2 ANQGSEA, per germline. This chain's CDR3 is CSVERRMGTGGPGDTEAFS. CDR3 in DNA: TGCAGCGTTGAAAGGCGCATGGGGACAGGGGGCCCAGGGGACACTGAAGCTTTCTCT.

The CDR3 DNA follows: TGTGCCAGCAGTCAAAGGATAGGGTACACTGAAGCTTTCTTT. Residues: CASSQRIGYTEAFF. The rearrangement links TRBV7-2 to TRBJ1-1, with D unresolved. Trimming stripped 6 bases from V and 3 bases from J, with 14 bases between. Germline V CDR1 and CDR2: SGHTA, FQGNSA. This CDR3 contains 14 residues.

This chain connects TRBV7-8 to TRBJ2-5; 8 nucleotides align to TRBD2. V shed 5 bases and J 11 bases; nucleotides not matched to a gene: 7. Germline-derived CDR1 and CDR2 are SGHVS and FQNEAQ. The CDR3 is made up of 12 amino acids. CDR3 in DNA: TGTGCCAGCAGCGAGACTAGCGAGGAGCAGTACTTC. Translation gives CASSETSEEQYF.

V is TRBV5-1 and J is TRBJ1-1, with TRBD1 matching 12 bases. With V trimmed by 8 bases and J by 8 bases, 7 bases remained unmatched. Germline loops: CDR1 SGHRS, CDR2 YFSETQ. The CDR3 is 13 amino acids. The CDR3: CASTGQGAMEAFF. The CDR3 DNA reads as TGCGCCAGTACGGGACAGGGGGCTATGGAAGCTTTCTTT.

In nucleotides, the CDR3 is TGTGCCAGCATCGCGACGGGAGCAACTAATGAAAAACTGTTTTTT. The encoded protein is CASIATGATNEKLFF. The V call is TRBV2, the J call TRBJ1-4; D uncertain. CDR1 is SNHLY, CDR2 FYNNEI, per germline. The CDR3 is made up of 15 amino acids. Trimming shortened V by 7 bases and J by 0 bases, and 12 bases separated the two germline ends.

V is TRBV3-1 and J is TRBJ2-7, with D maybe TRBD1 (5 bases). The CDR3 has 17 residues. The V and J ends lost 0 bases and 5 bases respectively, with 20 bases between them. Germline V gene data show CDR1 as LGHDT and CDR2 as YNNKEL (reference sequence). The CDR3 loop is CASSQDLVSGASDEQYF. Written as DNA, the CDR3 is TGTGCCAGCAGCCAAGATTTGGTTTCTGGGGCTTCAGACGAGCAGTACTTC.